This TCR beta chain was profiled in a study of blood T cell repertoires in COVID-19. As processed by the authors: Nucleated cell number was recorded as an estimate derived from reference gene primer amplification. Data came from immunoSEQ multiplex PCR; TCRdb stores just in-frame clones and leaves some out. V and J calls and clone size are as listed in that table; D and trimming were resolved from the DNA. The sample records 14,000 to 15,000 clones, approximately 92% being singletons. Per germline, CDR1 MNHNY and CDR2 SVGAGI (reference sequence). The junction had 13 bases not matched to a gene; V was cut back by 8 bases and J by 6 bases. The CDR3 is 14 residues long.

The chain recombines TRBV6-6 with TRBJ2-7, with 7 positions matching TRBD2. This sequence was found in a human donor with active COVID-19. The donor label of this sample is uncertain. Source material: peripheral blood. The CDR3 DNA is TGTGCCAGCCACCCCGGGGGGAGCTTGTCCGAGCAGTACTTC. This codes for CASHPGGSLSEQYF.